What follows are 20 T cell receptor beta chains derived from one specimen sequenced in a study of response to subunit inactivated influenza vaccine. TCRdb re-called the RT-PCR reads through MiXCR, storing one row per CDR3 protein. The sample yields 600,000 to 850,000 distinct CDR3 sequences, 11% to 15% seen once. The material was PBMCs from blood, obtained less than 15 days before vaccination. These receptor sequences come from a man between 45 and 60 years old who received an inactivated influenza vaccine.

This clonotype has ten or more counts. The rearrangement uses TRBV11-2 and TRBJ2-5; TRBD2 aligns across 8 bases. V lost 5 bases to trimming and J lost 5 bases; unmatched junction nucleotides: 16. CDR1 SGHAT and CDR2 FQNNGV come from the germline V gene. This CDR3 contains 17 residues. This CDR3 is CASSLGPAGEPRETQYF. DNA for the CDR3: TGTGCCAGCAGCCTGGGCCCAGCGGGGGAACCCCGTGAGACCCAGTACTTC.

This clonotype was found many times. V usage is TRBV7-9 and J usage is TRBJ2-1; D is perhaps TRBD2 (5 bases). The CDR3 extends over 14 amino acids. V was shortened by 7 bases and J by 4 bases, with 14 bases between the two germline ends. Germline CDR1 is SEHNR and CDR2 is FQNEAQ (reference sequence). CDR3 DNA: TGTGCCAGCACCCCCCTAACTAGTTACAATGAGCAGTTCTTC. It encodes CASTPLTSYNEQFF.

In this sample, this clonotype turned up many times. The germline gene is not matched at one end of the junction; a read error may be the cause. J is TRBJ2-6 and V is TRBV5-1, with D possibly TRBD2 on 5 matching bases. The CDR3 consists of 15 residues. Germline V lookup: CDR1 SGHRS, CDR2 YFSETQ. The CDR3 DNA is TGTGCCAGCAGTTTGGCGGGTTCTGGGGCCAACGTCCTGACTTTC. Amino acids: CASSLAGSGANVLTF.

This clonotype showed up just a few times. The rearrangement links TRBV6-1 to TRBJ1-2, with 8 bases fitting TRBD1. The V gene's germline CDR1 is MNHNS and CDR2 SASEGT. The CDR3 loop spans 15 amino acids. The J segment lost 3 bases and the V segment lost 5 bases, leaving 8 bases of the junction unmatched. CDR3 sequence reads: CASSTRTGKDYGYTF. CDR3 in DNA: TGTGCCAGCAGTACCAGGACAGGGAAGGACTATGGCTACACCTTC.

This clonotype was counted many times. V and J are TRBV28 and TRBJ1-4; D remains ambiguous. Germline V gene data show CDR1 as MDHEN and CDR2 as SYDVKM. This CDR3 is 12 amino acids long. Trimming took 5 bases from V and 8 from J, leaving 9 bases between them. The CDR3 DNA is TGTGCCAGCAGTCCAAGACGGGAAAAACTGTTTTTT. Translation gives CASSPRREKLFF.

V and J are TRBV3-1 and TRBJ2-6, with D possibly being TRBD1 (6 bases). Between the trimmed V and J ends, which lost 8 bases and 4 bases, there was a span of 21 bases. The CDR3 totals 17 residues. Germline V lookup: CDR1 LGHDT, CDR2 YNNKEL (reference sequence). CDR3: CASEGVGARDGANVLTF. The CDR3 bases are TGTGCCAGCGAGGGGGTGGGTGCGAGGGACGGGGCCAACGTCCTGACTTTC.

Details on this clonotype: A single base separates this from a much larger clone, so it may be a read error. The genes are TRBV24-1 and TRBJ2-1; D is undetermined. This CDR3 has 13 amino acids. V dropped 0 bases and J dropped 9 bases, with 8 bases sitting between them. Germline V gene data show CDR1 as KGHDR and CDR2 as SFDVKD. The CDR3 DNA reads TGTGCCACCAGTGATTTGCTGAGTGGTGAGCAGTTCTTC. Its protein is CATSDLLSGEQFF.

At least ten counts were recorded for this clonotype. The genes are TRBV5-1 and TRBJ1-2; 8 nucleotides agree with TRBD1. Germline V gene data show CDR1 as SGHRS and CDR2 as YFSETQ. This CDR3 has 15 amino acids. The junction had 8 bases not matched to a gene; V was cut back by 0 bases and J by 7 bases. CDR3 sequence (DNA): TGCGCCAGCAGCTTGGAGCCAGGGGGCGTCGCTGGCTACACCTTC. Translation: CASSLEPGGVAGYTF.

This clonotype was counted only a few times. V gene TRBV12-3 or TRBV12-4 combines with J gene TRBJ2-7; D is perhaps TRBD2 (5 bases). The V gene lost 8 bases and the J gene lost 6 bases, with 17 bases spanning the gap. CDR3 length: 13 amino acids. This chain's CDR3 is CASGPEGQSEQYF. DNA of the CDR3: TGTGCCAGCGGCCCCGAGGGCCAGAGCGAGCAGTACTTC.

This clonotype was picked up a small number of times. The chain uses TRBV15 and TRBJ2-5, with D perhaps assigned TRBD1 or TRBD2 (5 bases each). The CDR3 has 15 amino acids. With 3 bases removed from V and 2 bases from J, the gap between germline ends came to 13 bases. The germline V gene encodes CDR1 LNHNV and CDR2 YYDKDF (reference sequence). CDR3 nucleotide sequence: TGTGCCACCAGCAGCGGGGCCAACCCTCAAGAGACCCAGTACTTC. It encodes CATSSGANPQETQYF.

The chain links TRBV24-1 to TRBJ2-4; no firm D call. The germline V gene has CDR1 KGHDR and CDR2 SFDVKD. Trimming took 2 bases from V and 5 from J, leaving 15 bases between them. The CDR3 runs to 16 residues. The CDR3 region is CATSDSGRLSQNIQYF. CDR3 nucleotide sequence: TGTGCCACCAGTGATTCGGGCCGTCTGAGTCAAAACATTCAGTACTTC.

This sequence joins TRBV6-1 and TRBJ2-7; 9 bases are shared with TRBD1. J was trimmed by 7 bases and V by 2 bases; bases with no gene match: 15. The CDR3 totals 17 residues. Germline V gene data show CDR1 as MNHNS and CDR2 as SASEGT. CDR3 in amino acids: CASSEPGRGQGRREQYF. CDR3 coding DNA: TGTGCCAGCAGTGAACCAGGTCGGGGACAGGGTCGGCGTGAGCAGTACTTC.

J is TRBJ2-2 and V is TRBV7-3, with 7 bases that match TRBD2. CDR3 length equals 17 residues. V lost 0 bases to trimming and J lost 1 base; unmatched junction nucleotides: 5. Looked up from germline, CDR1 is SGHTA and CDR2 is FQGTGA. The CDR3, as DNA: TGTGCCAGCAGCTTAACGTTGTCTAGCGGGAACACCGGGGAGCTGTTTTTT. It codes for CASSLTLSSGNTGELFF.

With respect to this clonotype: At one end the junction does not follow the germline gene, possibly because of a read error. The gene calls are TRBV20-1 and TRBJ2-5, with a possible D match to TRBD1 (6 bases). The CDR3 has 15 amino acids. The germline V gene has CDR1 DFQATT and CDR2 SNEGSKA (reference sequence). The CDR3 bases are TGCTGTGCTAGAAAGGGCTGGAACAGGGTGGAGACCCAGTACTTC. Amino acids: CCARKGWNRVETQYF.

The chain has TRBV25-1 and TRBJ2-1, with a weak D call TRBD1 (5 bases). The length of the CDR3 is 14 residues. The germline CDR1 and CDR2 sequences are MGHDK and SYGVNS. Trimming stripped 1 base from V and 3 bases from J, with 7 bases between. The DNA of the CDR3 is TGTGCCAGCAGTGAATGGGGCCGCTACAATGAGCAGTTCTTC. Encoded protein: CASSEWGRYNEQFF.

Ten or more counts support this clonotype. This chain links TRBV12-3 or TRBV12-4 with TRBJ1-1, with D perhaps TRBD1 (6 bases). Trimming left V 6 bases short and J 4 bases short, with 18 bases between. This CDR3 is built from 15 residues. In nucleotides, the CDR3 is TGTGCCAGCAGCCTATTAGGAGGGGGTTCCACTGAAGCTTTCTTT. Translating it yields CASSLLGGGSTEAFF.

This clonotype occurred a few times. This chain uses TRBV5-6 with TRBJ1-1; D is unclear. V was clipped by 1 base and J by 5 bases, with 21 bases between them. Germline CDR1 SGHDT, CDR2 YYEEEE. The length of the CDR3 is 17 residues. The DNA for the CDR3 is TGTGCCAGCAGCTTGAGAGGGATAGGGTTTTGGGCGACTGAAGCTTTCTTT. Amino acids: CASSLRGIGFWATEAFF.

This clonotype was counted only a few times. V usage is TRBV2 and J usage is TRBJ1-5, with 8 bases aligning to TRBD1. Unmatched junction bases numbered 6, after V lost 3 bases and J lost 5 bases. Germline CDR1 SNHLY, CDR2 FYNNEI. The CDR3 totals 15 residues. In DNA, the CDR3 is TGTGCCAGCAGTGAGGGGACAGGCTTGGATCAGCCCCAGCATTTT. Amino acid sequence: CASSEGTGLDQPQHF.

V gene TRBV28 combines with J gene TRBJ2-1; D is undetermined. The CDR3 sequence is 13 residues long. CDR1 MDHEN and CDR2 SYDVKM come from the germline V gene. Trimming stripped 2 bases from V and 7 bases from J, with 9 bases between. The CDR3 DNA reads TGTGCCAGCAGTTTACAACTGACTAATGAGCAGTTCTTC. Translated, it gives CASSLQLTNEQFF.

This rearrangement joins TRBV20-1 to TRBJ2-1, with a tentative D call TRBD2 (6 bases). The germline CDR1 and CDR2 sequences are DFQATT and SNEGSKA (reference sequence). Between the trimmed V and J ends, which lost 3 bases and 9 bases, there was a span of 15 bases. This CDR3 comprises 13 residues. The CDR3 DNA follows: TGCAGTGCTAGGGGACTGCCATTCAGTGAGCAGTTCTTC. Protein product: CSARGLPFSEQFF.